This TCR beta chain was captured in a study of tumour-infiltrating T cells in Burkitt lymphoma. Sequencing was performed with immunoSEQ multiplex PCR; in TCRdb, only in-frame clones are kept and a portion is missing. This sample has about 14,000 clones, with more than 60% found just once. V shed 0 bases and J shed 4 bases, with 15 bases lying between them. The CDR3 totals 16 residues. Germline lookup yields CDR1 MNHEY and CDR2 SMNVEV (reference sequence). The clonotype originates from a human donor with diffuse large B-cell lymphoma. The V call is TRBV27, the J call TRBJ1-1; D call uncertain. The sample taken for sequencing was tumor tissue. For the CDR3, the DNA is TGTGCCAGCAGTTTATCCGTTTCCAGGATGGCCACTGAAGCTTTCTTT. The encoded protein is CASSLSVSRMATEAFF.